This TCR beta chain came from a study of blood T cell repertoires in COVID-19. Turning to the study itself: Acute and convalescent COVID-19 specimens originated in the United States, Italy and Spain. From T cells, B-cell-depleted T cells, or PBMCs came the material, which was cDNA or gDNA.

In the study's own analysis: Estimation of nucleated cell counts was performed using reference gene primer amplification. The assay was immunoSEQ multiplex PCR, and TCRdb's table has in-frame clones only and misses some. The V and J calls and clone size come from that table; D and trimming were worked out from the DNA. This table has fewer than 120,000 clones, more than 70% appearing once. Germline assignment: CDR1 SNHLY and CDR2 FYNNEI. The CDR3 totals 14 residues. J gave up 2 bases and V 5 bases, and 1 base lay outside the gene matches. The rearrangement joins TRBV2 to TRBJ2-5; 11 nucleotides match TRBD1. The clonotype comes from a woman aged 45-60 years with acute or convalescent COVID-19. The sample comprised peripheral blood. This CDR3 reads CASSRDRGQETQYF. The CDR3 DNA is TGTGCCAGCAGTCGGGACAGGGGGCAAGAGACCCAGTACTTC.